What follows are 13 T cell receptor beta chains derived from one specimen sequenced in a study of blood T cell repertoires in COVID-19. TCRdb keeps only in-frame clones here, not all; method: immunoSEQ multiplex PCR. The data show about 120,000 clones, around 80% seen once. The sequencing input was peripheral blood. All receptors derive from a man aged 65 to 79 with active or convalescent COVID-19.

Note on this clone: The junction does not match germline at one end; this may be a read error. The V call is TRBV5-4, the J call TRBJ1-3; D is unclear. This CDR3 has 15 residues. Germline V gene data show CDR1 as SGHNT and CDR2 as YYREEE (reference sequence). The CDR3 protein is CASSLPEASGNTIYF. In DNA, the CDR3 is TGTGCCAGCAGCTTGCCCGAGGCCTCTGGAAATACCATATATTTT.

The CDR3 bases are TGTGCCAGCAGCTGGGCCGCGGGGGGATTGTATAATTCACCCCTCCACTTT. Translated, it gives CASSWAAGGLYNSPLHF. The chain is built from TRBV7-2 and TRBJ1-6; D possibly corresponds to TRBD1 (5 bases). Trimming cost V 4 bases and J 4 bases, with 17 bases left between them. CDR1 is SGHTA, CDR2 FQGNSA, per germline. There are 17 residues in the CDR3. The whole variable domain, filled in from reference TRBV7-2 and TRBJ1-6, reads GAGVSQSPSNKVTEKGKDVELRCDPISGHTALYWYRQSLGQGLEFLIYFQGNSAPDKSGLPSDRFSAERTGGSVSTLTIQRTQQEDSAVYLCASSWAAGGLYNSPLHFGNGTRLTVT.

The gene calls are TRBV7-9 and TRBJ2-2, with D tentatively TRBD1 (6 bases). The CDR3 loop spans 13 amino acids. Trimming pared 5 bases from V and 5 bases from J, leaving 9 bases between. CDR1 and CDR2 (germline): SEHNR, FQNEAQ (reference sequence). CDR3 region: CASSATGTGELFF. The DNA for the CDR3 is TGTGCCAGCAGCGCTACAGGGACCGGGGAGCTGTTTTTT.

This clone was seen a handful of times. The chain is built from TRBV19 and TRBJ2-2, with D maybe TRBD1 (5 bases). V was cut by 6 bases and J by 5 bases, with 7 bases left in between. Germline CDR1 is LNHDA and CDR2 is SQIVND (reference sequence). The CDR3 loop spans 12 amino acids. CDR3 DNA: TGTGCCAGTAGGAAGGGGACCGGGGAGCTGTTTTTT. Protein sequence: CASRKGTGELFF.

The chain links TRBV11-3 to TRBJ2-3, with D perhaps matching TRBD2 (6 bases). CDR1 and CDR2 (germline): SGHNT, YENEEA. The CDR3 is 15 residues long. The germline V and J ends were trimmed by 4 bases and 0 bases, with 11 bases remaining between them. The CDR3 region has the DNA TGTGCCAGCAGCTCTCGGGGGTCTAGCACAGATACGCAGTATTTT. It translates to CASSSRGSSTDTQYF.

CDR3 sequence: CASSSGTGSYNEQFF. The CDR3 DNA sequence: TGTGCCAGCAGCTCCGGGACTGGAAGCTACAATGAGCAGTTCTTC. The V gene is TRBV7-2, the J gene TRBJ2-1, with D maybe TRBD2 (6 bases). V shed 4 bases and J shed 3 bases, with 13 bases lying between them. The CDR3 extends over 15 amino acids. Germline CDR1 SGHTA, CDR2 FQGNSA.

There are a few counts of this clone. V usage is TRBV28 and J usage is TRBJ2-4, with TRBD2 matching over 8 bases. After removal of 5 bases from V and 1 base from J, the junction contained 19 bases not matched to a gene. CDR1 and CDR2 (germline): MDHEN, SYDVKM. The CDR3 totals 20 residues. The CDR3 here is CASSPSWGREAWLAKNIQYF. DNA of the CDR3: TGTGCCAGCAGTCCTTCCTGGGGGCGGGAGGCGTGGTTGGCCAAAAACATTCAGTACTTC. Full variable domain (remainder filled in from reference TRBV28 and TRBJ2-4): DVKVTQSSRYLVKRTGEKVFLECVQDMDHENMFWYRQDPGLGLRLIYFSYDVKMKEKGDIPEGYSVSREKKERFSLILESASTNQTSMYLCASSPSWGREAWLAKNIQYFGAGTRLSVL.

V usage is TRBV6-5 and J usage is TRBJ1-2, with D maybe TRBD1 (5 bases). The CDR3 length is 12 residues. Germline loops: CDR1 MNHEY, CDR2 SVGAGI. With 5 bases removed from V and 8 bases from J, the gap between germline ends came to 12 bases. The CDR3 region is CASSPQGWGYTF. CDR3 bases: TGTGCCAGCAGTCCCCAGGGTTGGGGCTACACCTTC.

This chain joins TRBV18 and TRBJ2-5; tentatively, D is TRBD2 (5 bases). With 2 bases removed from V and 4 bases from J, the gap between germline ends came to 11 bases. The CDR3 contains 14 residues. CDR1 is KGHSH and CDR2 is LQKENI in the germline V gene. CDR3 sequence reads: CASSPTGNGETQYF. CDR3 DNA: TGTGCCAGCTCACCAACGGGGAATGGAGAGACCCAGTACTTC.

CDR3 amino acids: CASSQGASGGRFQETQYF. DNA of the CDR3: TGTGCCAGCAGCCAGGGGGCTAGCGGGGGCCGATTCCAAGAGACCCAGTACTTC. V is TRBV11-2 and J is TRBJ2-5; 10 bases match TRBD2. Trimming cost V 5 bases and J 1 base; bases outside gene matches: 13. The CDR3 spans 18 residues. Germline V lookup: CDR1 SGHAT, CDR2 FQNNGV.

This clone was picked up one time. The chain couples TRBV14 to TRBJ2-6; D unclear. The germline V gene encodes CDR1 SGHDN and CDR2 FVKESK. This CDR3 is built from 15 residues. Between the trimmed V and J ends, which lost 1 base and 0 bases, there was a span of 4 bases. The CDR3 loop reads CASSQVLSGANVLTF. As DNA, the CDR3 is TGTGCCAGCAGCCAAGTTCTCTCTGGGGCCAACGTCCTGACTTTC.

The chain joins TRBV7-9 to TRBJ1-2, with unresolved D. CDR1 is SEHNR, CDR2 FQNEAQ, per germline (reference sequence). The V gene lost 1 base and the J gene lost 4 bases, with 7 bases spanning the gap. CDR3 size: 13 residues. The CDR3 nucleotides read TGTGCCAGCAGCTTAGTCATTTCCTATGGCTACACCTTC. It is translated as CASSLVISYGYTF.

This chain joins TRBV27 and TRBJ1-5; TRBD1 matches at 9 bases. V lost 6 bases to trimming and J lost 4 bases; unmatched junction nucleotides: 19. The CDR3 covers 19 residues. CDR1 and CDR2 (germline): MNHEY, SMNVEV (reference sequence). In DNA form, the CDR3 reads TGTGCCAGCAGACCCTGGGAACAGGGGGCTCTAACGTTGAATCAGCCCCAGCATTTT. This gives the protein CASRPWEQGALTLNQPQHF.